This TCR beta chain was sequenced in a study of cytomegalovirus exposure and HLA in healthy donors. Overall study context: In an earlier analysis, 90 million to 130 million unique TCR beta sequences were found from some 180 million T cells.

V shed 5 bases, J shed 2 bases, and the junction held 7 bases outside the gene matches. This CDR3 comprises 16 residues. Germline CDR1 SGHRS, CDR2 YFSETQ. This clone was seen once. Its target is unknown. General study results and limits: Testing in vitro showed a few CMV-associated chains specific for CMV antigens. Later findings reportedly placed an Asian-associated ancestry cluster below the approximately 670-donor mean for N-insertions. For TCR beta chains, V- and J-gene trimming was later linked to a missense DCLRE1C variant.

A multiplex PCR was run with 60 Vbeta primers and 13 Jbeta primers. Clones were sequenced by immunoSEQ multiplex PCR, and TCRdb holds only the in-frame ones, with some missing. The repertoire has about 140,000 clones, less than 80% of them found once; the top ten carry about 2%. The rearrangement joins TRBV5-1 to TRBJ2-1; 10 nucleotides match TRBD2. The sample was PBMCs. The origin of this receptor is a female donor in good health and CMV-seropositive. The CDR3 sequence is CASRKVSGRAYNEQFF. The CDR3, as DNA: TGCGCCAGCAGGAAAGTAAGCGGGAGGGCCTACAATGAGCAGTTCTTC.